This T cell receptor (beta chain) was profiled in a study of T cells in Graves' hyperthyroidism and ophthalmopathy. Overall study findings and caveats: Clonotypes that were expanded in thyroid above 0.001 mostly appeared in blood too.

Exclusion of patients followed from uncontrolled infection, other autoimmune disease, pregnancy or lactation. Clinicians diagnosed patients from clinical symptoms, serum thyroxine and TRAb, thyroid ultrasound and orbital computed tomography. This clonotype was detected many times. Antigen unknown. Amplification of TCR beta CDR3 regions was performed using RNA transcripts as template. A set of HTBI primers served as the primers for a first-round RT-PCR of the TCR CDR3. TCRdb itself ran the multiplex PCR reads through MiXCR, one entry per CDR3 protein. The sample holds over 450,000 distinct CDR3 sequences, over 15% seen once. Trimming at V came to 2 bases and at J to 3 bases, leaving 4 bases not matched to a gene. This CDR3 comprises 15 residues. From germline, CDR1 is SGDLS and CDR2 YYNGEE.

V is TRBV9 and J is TRBJ2-3; 9 nucleotides align to TRBD2. The material sequenced was blood. The clonotype was recovered from a woman younger than 35 with Graves' ophthalmopathy. In nucleotides, the CDR3 is TGTGCCAGCAGCGTTAGCGGGAGTATGACAGATACGCAGTATTTT. Its protein is CASSVSGSMTDTQYF.